This is a list of T cell receptor beta chains from one sample in a study of technical replicates of blood from several donors. The method was immunoSEQ multiplex PCR; TCRdb's version includes in-frame clones alone and lacks a portion of them. The table records 79,000 or so clones, roughly 97% of them present only once. Sequencing was performed on T cells isolated from PBMCs. The receptors were gathered from a human donor in good health. The CDR3 runs from the conserved cysteine through the conserved F or W. The order of the fields is CDR3 length, J gene, clone size, D gene, V gene, CDR3 DNA, CDR3 protein. A D gene is named only where the DNA matches it firmly. For some rows the clone size is stated as once, few or many, or as a class when expanded; others skip it.

cdr3_length: 13; j_call: TRBJ1-1; clone_size: NA; d_call: NA; v_call: TRBV6-1; cdr3_nt: TGTGCCAGCACCGAGTCTAGGCGGAGCCGAGCTTTCTTT; cdr3_aa: CASTESRRSRAFF
cdr3_length: 15; j_call: TRBJ2-7; clone_size: NA; d_call: NA; v_call: TRBV5-1; cdr3_nt: TGCGCCAGCAGCCCAAGGGGAGGCGCTCCCTACGAGCAGTACTTC; cdr3_aa: CASSPRGGAPYEQYF
cdr3_length: 13; j_call: TRBJ2-7; clone_size: NA; d_call: NA; v_call: TRBV10-3; cdr3_nt: TGTGCCATCAGAGGCAGGCTCTCCTACGAGCAGTACTTC; cdr3_aa: CAIRGRLSYEQYF
cdr3_length: 14; j_call: TRBJ2-7; clone_size: NA; d_call: NA; v_call: TRBV9; cdr3_nt: TGTGCCAGCAGCGTAGGCAATAGAGGCTACGAGCAGTACTTC; cdr3_aa: CASSVGNRGYEQYF
cdr3_length: 12; j_call: TRBJ1-1; clone_size: NA; d_call: TRBD1; v_call: TRBV11-3; cdr3_nt: TGTGCCAGCAAAGAGGGGGCCACTGAAGCTTTCTTT; cdr3_aa: CASKEGATEAFF
cdr3_length: 11; j_call: TRBJ1-2; clone_size: NA; d_call: NA; v_call: TRBV6-5; cdr3_nt: TGTGCCAGCAGTTACCAGAATATTTACACCTTC; cdr3_aa: CASSYQNIYTF
cdr3_length: 15; j_call: TRBJ2-7; clone_size: NA; d_call: NA; v_call: TRBV19; cdr3_nt: TGTGCCAGTAGTATCTCCCTAGCGTTCCCCTACGAGCAGTACTTC; cdr3_aa: CASSISLAFPYEQYF
cdr3_length: 16; j_call: TRBJ2-7; clone_size: NA; d_call: NA; v_call: TRBV6-5; cdr3_nt: TGTGCCAGCAGTTACTCTTGGGGCGAGCACTCCTACGAGCAGTACTTC; cdr3_aa: CASSYSWGEHSYEQYF
cdr3_length: 16; j_call: TRBJ2-5; clone_size: NA; d_call: TRBD1; v_call: TRBV4-2; cdr3_nt: TGTGCCAGCAGCGAAGGGACAGGGAGGTACCAAGAGACCCAGTACTTC; cdr3_aa: CASSEGTGRYQETQYF
cdr3_length: 14; j_call: TRBJ2-7; clone_size: NA; d_call: TRBD1; v_call: TRBV19; cdr3_nt: TGTGCCAGTAGTCCCCGACAGGGACGCTACGAGCAGTACTTC; cdr3_aa: CASSPRQGRYEQYF
cdr3_length: 14; j_call: TRBJ2-2; clone_size: NA; d_call: NA; v_call: TRBV9; cdr3_nt: TGTGCCAGCAGCTCAGGGGGGAATCCCGGGGAGCTGTTTTTT; cdr3_aa: CASSSGGNPGELFF
cdr3_length: 19; j_call: TRBJ1-5; clone_size: NA; d_call: NA; v_call: TRBV7-2; cdr3_nt: TGTGCCAGCAGCCCAATCGGGGGACTACAGTTTCATAGCAATCAGCCCCAGCATTTT; cdr3_aa: CASSPIGGLQFHSNQPQHF
cdr3_length: 13; j_call: TRBJ2-5; clone_size: NA; d_call: NA; v_call: TRBV28; cdr3_nt: TGTGCCAGCAGTTTAGGGGGGGCCCAGACCCAGTACTTC; cdr3_aa: CASSLGGAQTQYF
cdr3_length: 17; j_call: TRBJ2-7; clone_size: NA; d_call: TRBD2; v_call: TRBV9; cdr3_nt: TGTGCCAGCAGCGAGGGGACTAGCGGGATAGTATCCTACGAGCAGTACTTC; cdr3_aa: CASSEGTSGIVSYEQYF
cdr3_length: 14; j_call: TRBJ1-1; clone_size: NA; d_call: TRBD1; v_call: TRBV4-1; cdr3_nt: TGCGCCAGCAGCCAAGATCGCAGGGGGACTGAAGCTTTCTTT; cdr3_aa: CASSQDRRGTEAFF
cdr3_length: 16; j_call: TRBJ1-3; clone_size: NA; d_call: NA; v_call: TRBV18; cdr3_nt: TGTGCCAGCTCAGATCCGGGACTCTGGTCTGGAAACACCATATATTTT; cdr3_aa: CASSDPGLWSGNTIYF
cdr3_length: 14; j_call: TRBJ2-2; clone_size: NA; d_call: NA; v_call: TRBV5-4; cdr3_nt: TGTGCCAGCAGCGTTAACTACGTCACCGGGGAGCTGTTTTTT; cdr3_aa: CASSVNYVTGELFF
cdr3_length: 13; j_call: TRBJ2-5; clone_size: NA; d_call: NA; v_call: TRBV29-1; cdr3_nt: TGCAGCTTTGGCGCCCCTTGGCAAGAGACCCAGTACTTC; cdr3_aa: CSFGAPWQETQYF
cdr3_length: 15; j_call: TRBJ1-1; clone_size: once; d_call: TRBD1; v_call: TRBV7-9; cdr3_nt: TGTGCCAGCAGCTTTGACAGGGTTTCGAACACTGAAGCTTTCTTT; cdr3_aa: CASSFDRVSNTEAFF
cdr3_length: 14; j_call: TRBJ1-5; clone_size: NA; d_call: NA; v_call: TRBV11-2; cdr3_nt: TGTGCCAGCAGCTTGTCACAGGGCAATCAGCCCCAGCATTTT; cdr3_aa: CASSLSQGNQPQHF
cdr3_length: 15; j_call: TRBJ2-1; clone_size: NA; d_call: NA; v_call: TRBV11-3; cdr3_nt: TGTGCCAGCAGACCCGAACTAGCTTCCTACAATGAGCAGTTCTTC; cdr3_aa: CASRPELASYNEQFF
cdr3_length: 17; j_call: TRBJ2-1; clone_size: NA; d_call: TRBD2; v_call: TRBV5-6; cdr3_nt: TGTGCCAGCACCCCCCTAGCGGGAGGCCAGTCCTACAATGAGCAGTTCTTC; cdr3_aa: CASTPLAGGQSYNEQFF
cdr3_length: 17; j_call: TRBJ1-5; clone_size: NA; d_call: TRBD1; v_call: TRBV7-8; cdr3_nt: TGTGCCAGCAGCTATATACAGGGGGCCCTTAGCAATCAGCCCCAGCATTTT; cdr3_aa: CASSYIQGALSNQPQHF
cdr3_length: 14; j_call: TRBJ1-2; clone_size: NA; d_call: TRBD1; v_call: TRBV9; cdr3_nt: TGTGCCAGCAGCGTAGACAGGGGCGGCTATGGCTACACCTTC; cdr3_aa: CASSVDRGGYGYTF
cdr3_length: 18; j_call: TRBJ1-1; clone_size: NA; d_call: TRBD1; v_call: TRBV7-9; cdr3_nt: TGTGCCAGCAGCCGCCTCTACTACAGGGGGGGAAACAACACTGAAGCTTTCTTT; cdr3_aa: CASSRLYYRGGNNTEAFF
cdr3_length: 14; j_call: TRBJ1-5; clone_size: NA; d_call: TRBD1; v_call: TRBV6-6; cdr3_nt: TGTGCCAGCATGACAGGGTATAGCAATCAGCCCCAGCATTTT; cdr3_aa: CASMTGYSNQPQHF
cdr3_length: 13; j_call: TRBJ1-1; clone_size: NA; d_call: NA; v_call: TRBV2; cdr3_nt: TGTGCCAGCTCCAGGGGTCCCAGAACCGAAGCTTTCTTT; cdr3_aa: CASSRGPRTEAFF
cdr3_length: 15; j_call: TRBJ1-5; clone_size: NA; d_call: NA; v_call: TRBV28; cdr3_nt: TGTGCCAGCAGTAGCCAGGGTGTAAGCAATCAGCCCCAGCATTTT; cdr3_aa: CASSSQGVSNQPQHF
cdr3_length: 11; j_call: TRBJ2-7; clone_size: few; d_call: NA; v_call: TRBV2; cdr3_nt: TGTGCCAGCAGCCCCGGCTACGAGCAGTACTTC; cdr3_aa: CASSPGYEQYF
cdr3_length: 15; j_call: TRBJ1-2; clone_size: NA; d_call: NA; v_call: TRBV6-6; cdr3_nt: TGTGCCACCAAAGCTCGGACAACGGTTAACTATGGCTACACCTTC; cdr3_aa: CATKARTTVNYGYTF
cdr3_length: 14; j_call: TRBJ1-5; clone_size: NA; d_call: NA; v_call: TRBV28; cdr3_nt: TGTGCCAGCAGTTTATTACACAGTGATCAGCCCCAGCATTTT; cdr3_aa: CASSLLHSDQPQHF
cdr3_length: 11; j_call: TRBJ1-3; clone_size: NA; d_call: NA; v_call: TRBV2; cdr3_nt: TGTGCCAGCATGCGTGGAAACACCATATATTTT; cdr3_aa: CASMRGNTIYF
cdr3_length: 13; j_call: TRBJ2-1; clone_size: NA; d_call: NA; v_call: TRBV11-2; cdr3_nt: TGTGCCAGCAGCTTAGATCAGGCCTATGAGCAGTTCTTC; cdr3_aa: CASSLDQAYEQFF
cdr3_length: 12; j_call: TRBJ2-7; clone_size: NA; d_call: NA; v_call: TRBV7-9; cdr3_nt: TGTGCCAGCAGCTCAGCCTCTTACGAGCAGTACTTC; cdr3_aa: CASSSASYEQYF
cdr3_length: 14; j_call: TRBJ2-3; clone_size: once; d_call: NA; v_call: TRBV29-1; cdr3_nt: TGCAGCGCCCATAAACTAGGTTCCACAGATACGCAGTATTTT; cdr3_aa: CSAHKLGSTDTQYF
cdr3_length: 14; j_call: TRBJ2-3; clone_size: NA; d_call: TRBD2; v_call: TRBV5-1; cdr3_nt: TGCGCCAGCAGCTTGGAGCGGGAGGCAGATACGCAGTATTTT; cdr3_aa: CASSLEREADTQYF
cdr3_length: 15; j_call: TRBJ1-2; clone_size: NA; d_call: NA; v_call: TRBV19; cdr3_nt: TGTGCCAGTAGTCCCTCGGGAGGGCCCAAAGGCGGCTACACCTTC; cdr3_aa: CASSPSGGPKGGYTF
cdr3_length: 15; j_call: TRBJ2-1; clone_size: once; d_call: TRBD2; v_call: TRBV10-1; cdr3_nt: TGCGCCAGCAGTGAAAGCGGGGTCCAGGGCAATGAGCAGTTCTTC; cdr3_aa: CASSESGVQGNEQFF
cdr3_length: 12; j_call: TRBJ2-3; clone_size: NA; d_call: NA; v_call: TRBV11-2; cdr3_nt: TGTGCCAGCAGCTCAAACACAGATACGCAGTATTTT; cdr3_aa: CASSSNTDTQYF
cdr3_length: 17; j_call: TRBJ2-7; clone_size: NA; d_call: TRBD1; v_call: TRBV25-1; cdr3_nt: TGTGCCAGCAGTGAATGGGAGAGAGACAGGGTACGGTACGAGCAGTACTTC; cdr3_aa: CASSEWERDRVRYEQYF
cdr3_length: 13; j_call: TRBJ2-1; clone_size: NA; d_call: NA; v_call: TRBV29-1; cdr3_nt: TGCAGCGTTGACCTAGCGAGCTACAATGAGCAGTTCTTC; cdr3_aa: CSVDLASYNEQFF
cdr3_length: 16; j_call: TRBJ1-1; clone_size: NA; d_call: TRBD1; v_call: TRBV7-3; cdr3_nt: TGTGCCAGCAGCCCTGACAGGGGGGAGGCAGGCACTGAAGCTTTCTTT; cdr3_aa: CASSPDRGEAGTEAFF
cdr3_length: 11; j_call: TRBJ2-7; clone_size: once; d_call: NA; v_call: TRBV20-1; cdr3_nt: TGCAGTGCTAGAGCTAGCTACGAGCAGTACTTC; cdr3_aa: CSARASYEQYF
cdr3_length: 14; j_call: TRBJ1-4; clone_size: NA; d_call: NA; v_call: TRBV29-1; cdr3_nt: TGCAGCGCTCTCCAAGAGAGCACTAATGAAAAACTGTTTTTT; cdr3_aa: CSALQESTNEKLFF
cdr3_length: 12; j_call: TRBJ2-1; clone_size: NA; d_call: NA; v_call: TRBV6-5; cdr3_nt: TGTGCCAGCCTCGGGGTCTACAATGAGCAGTTCTTC; cdr3_aa: CASLGVYNEQFF
cdr3_length: 11; j_call: TRBJ2-7; clone_size: NA; d_call: NA; v_call: TRBV27; cdr3_nt: TGTGCCAGCAGTTCAGCCTACGAGCAGTACTTC; cdr3_aa: CASSSAYEQYF
cdr3_length: 18; j_call: TRBJ2-1; clone_size: NA; d_call: TRBD2; v_call: TRBV10-3; cdr3_nt: TGTGCCATCAATTCTGGGGCTAGCGGGAGTTTCTCCTACAATGAGCAGTTCTTC; cdr3_aa: CAINSGASGSFSYNEQFF
cdr3_length: 16; j_call: TRBJ2-2; clone_size: NA; d_call: NA; v_call: TRBV11-2; cdr3_nt: TGTGCCAGCAGCCCCCCACTTTTGGGCTATACAGGGGAGCTGTTTTTT; cdr3_aa: CASSPPLLGYTGELFF
cdr3_length: 16; j_call: TRBJ2-3; clone_size: NA; d_call: TRBD2; v_call: TRBV5-6; cdr3_nt: TGTGCCAGCAGCTTGGAACTAGCGGGAGGCACAGATACGCAGTATTTT; cdr3_aa: CASSLELAGGTDTQYF
cdr3_length: 15; j_call: TRBJ2-5; clone_size: NA; d_call: TRBD1; v_call: TRBV6-5; cdr3_nt: TGTGCCAGCACCGAAATAGGGGGCGCGGGTGAGACCCAGTACTTC; cdr3_aa: CASTEIGGAGETQYF
cdr3_length: 13; j_call: TRBJ2-7; clone_size: NA; d_call: TRBD2; v_call: TRBV29-1; cdr3_nt: TGCAGCGTTGTGGGGACTAGCTATTACGAGCAGTACTTC; cdr3_aa: CSVVGTSYYEQYF
cdr3_length: 11; j_call: TRBJ2-2; clone_size: NA; d_call: NA; v_call: TRBV7-6; cdr3_nt: TGTGCCAGCAGCCGTCCCGGGGAGCTGTTTTTT; cdr3_aa: CASSRPGELFF
cdr3_length: 15; j_call: TRBJ1-5; clone_size: NA; d_call: NA; v_call: TRBV5-5; cdr3_nt: TGTGCCAGCAGCTCACAGGGTAGGAGCAATCAGCCCCAGCATTTT; cdr3_aa: CASSSQGRSNQPQHF
cdr3_length: 14; j_call: TRBJ1-3; clone_size: NA; d_call: TRBD1; v_call: TRBV9; cdr3_nt: TGTGCCAGCAGAGGGACAGGCTCTGGAAACACCATATATTTT; cdr3_aa: CASRGTGSGNTIYF
cdr3_length: 11; j_call: TRBJ2-1; clone_size: once; d_call: NA; v_call: TRBV6-5; cdr3_nt: TGTGCCACGGCGAGGGAGAATGAGCAGTTCTTC; cdr3_aa: CATARENEQFF
cdr3_length: 14; j_call: TRBJ1-2; clone_size: few; d_call: TRBD1; v_call: TRBV2; cdr3_nt: TGTGCCAGCAGTAAAGGGGGCTTGAGCTATGGCTACACCTTC; cdr3_aa: CASSKGGLSYGYTF
cdr3_length: 15; j_call: TRBJ1-1; clone_size: NA; d_call: TRBD1; v_call: TRBV29-1; cdr3_nt: TGCAGCGTGTTTCTCGGGGACAGGGCAGATACTGAAGCTTTCTTT; cdr3_aa: CSVFLGDRADTEAFF
cdr3_length: 13; j_call: TRBJ1-1; clone_size: NA; d_call: NA; v_call: TRBV28; cdr3_nt: TGTGCCAGCGGGGGAGGCGGGGACACTGAAGCTTTCTTT; cdr3_aa: CASGGGGDTEAFF
cdr3_length: 14; j_call: TRBJ1-5; clone_size: NA; d_call: NA; v_call: TRBV19; cdr3_nt: TGTGCCAGTAGTATAGGAGGGCTCGGTCAGCCCCAGCATTTT; cdr3_aa: CASSIGGLGQPQHF
cdr3_length: 15; j_call: TRBJ2-5; clone_size: NA; d_call: TRBD2; v_call: TRBV7-2; cdr3_nt: TGTGCCAGCAGCCCCACTAGCGGGTTAGGAGAGACCCAGTACTTC; cdr3_aa: CASSPTSGLGETQYF